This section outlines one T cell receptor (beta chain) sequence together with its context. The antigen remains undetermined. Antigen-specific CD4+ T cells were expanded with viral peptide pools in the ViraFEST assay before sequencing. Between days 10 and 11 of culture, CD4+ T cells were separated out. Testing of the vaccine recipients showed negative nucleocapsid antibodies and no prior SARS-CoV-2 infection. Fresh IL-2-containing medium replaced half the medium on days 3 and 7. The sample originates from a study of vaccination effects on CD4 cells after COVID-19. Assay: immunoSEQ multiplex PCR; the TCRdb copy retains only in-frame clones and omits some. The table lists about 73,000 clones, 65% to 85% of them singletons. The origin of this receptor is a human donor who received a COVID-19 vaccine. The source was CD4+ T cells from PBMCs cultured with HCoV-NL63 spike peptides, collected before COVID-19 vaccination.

CDR3 coding DNA: TGTGCCAGTAGTATTTGGGGTACTGAGCAGTTCTTC. It specifies CASSIWGTEQFF. The rearrangement uses TRBV19 and TRBJ2-1; D is uncertain. This CDR3 spans 12 amino acids. Germline CDR1 reads LNHDA; CDR2 reads SQIVND (reference sequence). V shed 3 bases and J shed 9 bases, with 9 bases lying between them.